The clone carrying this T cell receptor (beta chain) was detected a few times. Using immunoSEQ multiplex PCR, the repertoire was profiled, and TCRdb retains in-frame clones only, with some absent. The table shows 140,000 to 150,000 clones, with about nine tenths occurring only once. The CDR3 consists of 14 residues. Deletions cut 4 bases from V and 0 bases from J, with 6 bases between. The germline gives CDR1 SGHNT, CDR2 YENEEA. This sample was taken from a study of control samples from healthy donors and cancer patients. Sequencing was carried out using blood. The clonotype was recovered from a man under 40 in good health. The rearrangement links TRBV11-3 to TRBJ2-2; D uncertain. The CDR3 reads CASSYTANTGELFF. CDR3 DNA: TGTGCCAGCAGCTATACAGCGAACACCGGGGAGCTGTTTTTT. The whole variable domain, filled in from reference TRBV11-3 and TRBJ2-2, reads EAGVVQSPRYKIIEKKQPVAFWCNPISGHNTLYWYLQNLGQGPELLIRYENEEAVDDSQLPKDRFSAERLKGVDSTLKIQPAELGDSAVYLCASSYTANTGELFFGEGSRLTVL.